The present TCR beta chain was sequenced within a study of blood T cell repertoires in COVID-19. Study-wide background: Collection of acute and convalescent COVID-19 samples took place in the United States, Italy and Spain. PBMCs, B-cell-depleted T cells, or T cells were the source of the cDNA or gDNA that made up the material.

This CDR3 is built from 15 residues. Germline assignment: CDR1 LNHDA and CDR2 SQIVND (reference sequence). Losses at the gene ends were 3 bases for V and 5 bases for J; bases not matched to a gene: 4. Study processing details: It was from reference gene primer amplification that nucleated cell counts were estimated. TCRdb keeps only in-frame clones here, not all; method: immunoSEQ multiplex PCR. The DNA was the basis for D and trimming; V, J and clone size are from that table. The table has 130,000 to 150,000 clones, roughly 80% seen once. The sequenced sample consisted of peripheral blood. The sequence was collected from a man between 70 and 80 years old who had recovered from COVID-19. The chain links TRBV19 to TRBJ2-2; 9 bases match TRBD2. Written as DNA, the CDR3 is TGTGCCAGTAGTATTAGCGGGGGAGGGACCGGGGAGCTGTTTTTT. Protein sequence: CASSISGGGTGELFF.